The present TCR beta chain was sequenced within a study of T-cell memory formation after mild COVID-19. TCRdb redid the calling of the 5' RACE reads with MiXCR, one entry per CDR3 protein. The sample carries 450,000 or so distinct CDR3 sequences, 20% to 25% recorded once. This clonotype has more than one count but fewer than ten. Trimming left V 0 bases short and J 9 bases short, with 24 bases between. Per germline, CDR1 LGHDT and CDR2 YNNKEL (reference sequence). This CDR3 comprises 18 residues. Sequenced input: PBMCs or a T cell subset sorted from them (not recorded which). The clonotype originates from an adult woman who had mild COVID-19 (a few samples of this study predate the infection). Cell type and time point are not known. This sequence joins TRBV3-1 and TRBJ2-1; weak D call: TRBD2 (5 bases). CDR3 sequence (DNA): TGTGCCAGCAGCCAAGACGGTGCTTACGTGGGAGTGGCGAGTGAGCAGTTCTTC. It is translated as CASSQDGAYVGVASEQFF.